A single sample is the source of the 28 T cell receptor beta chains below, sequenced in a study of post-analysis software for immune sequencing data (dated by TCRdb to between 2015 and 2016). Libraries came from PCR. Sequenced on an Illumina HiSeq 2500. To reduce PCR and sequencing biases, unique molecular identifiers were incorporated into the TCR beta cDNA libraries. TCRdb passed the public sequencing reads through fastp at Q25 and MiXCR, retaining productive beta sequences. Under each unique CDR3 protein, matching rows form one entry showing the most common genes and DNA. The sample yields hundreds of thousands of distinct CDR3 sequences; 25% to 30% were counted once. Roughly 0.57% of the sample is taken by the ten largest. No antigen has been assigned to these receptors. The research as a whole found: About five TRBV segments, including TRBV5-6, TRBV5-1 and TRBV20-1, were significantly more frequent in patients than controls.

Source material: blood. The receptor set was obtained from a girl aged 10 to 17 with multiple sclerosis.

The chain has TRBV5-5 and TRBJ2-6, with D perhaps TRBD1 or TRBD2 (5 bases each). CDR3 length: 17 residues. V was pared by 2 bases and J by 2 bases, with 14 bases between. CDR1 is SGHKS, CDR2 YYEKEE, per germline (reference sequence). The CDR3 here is CASSFGALATGANVLTF. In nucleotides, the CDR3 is TGTGCCAGCAGCTTCGGGGCCTTGGCGACTGGGGCCAACGTCCTGACTTTC. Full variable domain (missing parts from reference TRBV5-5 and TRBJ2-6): DAGVTQSPTHLIKTRGQQVTLRCSPISGHKSVSWYQQVLGQGPQFIFQYYEKEERGRGNFPDRFSARQFPNYSSELNVNALLLGDSALYLCASSFGALATGANVLTFGAGSRLTVL.

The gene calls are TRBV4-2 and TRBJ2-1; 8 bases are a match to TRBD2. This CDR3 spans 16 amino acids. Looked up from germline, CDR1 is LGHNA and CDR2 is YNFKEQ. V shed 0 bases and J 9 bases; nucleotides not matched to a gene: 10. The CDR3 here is CASSQDDGGAYGEQFF. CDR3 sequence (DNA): TGTGCCAGCAGCCAAGATGACGGGGGGGCCTATGGTGAGCAGTTCTTC.

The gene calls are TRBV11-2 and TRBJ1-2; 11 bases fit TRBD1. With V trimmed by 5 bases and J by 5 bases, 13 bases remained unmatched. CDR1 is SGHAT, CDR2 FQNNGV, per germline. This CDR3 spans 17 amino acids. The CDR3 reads CASSQGPTGTGGYGYTF. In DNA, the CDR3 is TGTGCCAGCAGCCAAGGGCCTACCGGGACAGGGGGATATGGCTACACCTTC.

The CDR3 nucleotides read TGTGCCAGCAGCGTAGACAGGGTTATACATGAGCAGTTCTTC. As protein: CASSVDRVIHEQFF. The gene calls are TRBV9 and TRBJ2-1; tentatively, D is TRBD1 (6 bases). Germline CDR1 SGDLS, CDR2 YYNGEE. This CDR3 spans 14 amino acids. Trimming left V 0 bases short and J 8 bases short, with 12 bases between.

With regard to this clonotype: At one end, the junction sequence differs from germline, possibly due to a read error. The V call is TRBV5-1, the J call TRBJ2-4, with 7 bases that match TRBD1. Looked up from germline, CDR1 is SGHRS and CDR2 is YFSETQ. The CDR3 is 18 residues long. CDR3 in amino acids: CASSFGSREDRVKSIQYF. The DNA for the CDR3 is TGCGCCAGCAGCTTTGGGTCCCGAGAAGACAGGGTCAAAAGCATTCAGTACTTC. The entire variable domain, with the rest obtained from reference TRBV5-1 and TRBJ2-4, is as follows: KAGVTQTPRYLIKTRGQQVTLSCSPISGHRSVSWYQQTPGQGLQFLFEYFSETQRNKGNFPGRFSGRQFSNSRSEMNVSTLELGDSALYLCASSFGSREDRVKSIQYFGAGTRLSVL.

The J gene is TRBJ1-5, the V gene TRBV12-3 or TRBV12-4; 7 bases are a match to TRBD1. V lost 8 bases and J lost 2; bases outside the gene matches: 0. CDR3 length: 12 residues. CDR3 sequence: CASGTGNQPQHF. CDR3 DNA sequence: TGTGCCAGCGGGACAGGCAATCAGCCCCAGCATTTT.

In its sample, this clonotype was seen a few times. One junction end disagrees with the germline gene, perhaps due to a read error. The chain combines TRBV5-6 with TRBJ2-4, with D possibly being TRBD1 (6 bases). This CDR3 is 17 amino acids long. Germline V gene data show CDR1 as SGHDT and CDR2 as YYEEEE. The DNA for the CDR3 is TGTGCCAGCAGCTCTCTCAGTCAAACAGGGTTCGTGGACGAGCAGTACTTT. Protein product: CASSSLSQTGFVDEQYF.

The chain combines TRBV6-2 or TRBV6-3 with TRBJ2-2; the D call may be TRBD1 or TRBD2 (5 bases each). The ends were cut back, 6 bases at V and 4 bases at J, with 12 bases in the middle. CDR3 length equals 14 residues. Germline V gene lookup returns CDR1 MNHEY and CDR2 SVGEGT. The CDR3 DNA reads TGTGCCAGCAGACCCCCGGGGACCACCGGGGAGCTGTTTTTT. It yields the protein CASRPPGTTGELFF.

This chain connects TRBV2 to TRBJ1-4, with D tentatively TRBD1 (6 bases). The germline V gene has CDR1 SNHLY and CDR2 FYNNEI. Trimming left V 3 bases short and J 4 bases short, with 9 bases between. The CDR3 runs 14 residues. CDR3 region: CASSDPGVNEKLFF. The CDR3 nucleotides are TGTGCCAGCAGTGATCCAGGGGTTAATGAAAAACTGTTTTTT.

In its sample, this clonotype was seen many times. CDR3 sequence (DNA): TGCGCCAGCAGCCAAGATTTCCGGCTAGCCGGCGAGCAGTACTTC. It translates to CASSQDFRLAGEQYF. The gene calls are TRBV4-3 and TRBJ2-7; D possibly corresponds to TRBD2 (5 bases). The germline V and J ends were trimmed by 0 bases and 6 bases, with 15 bases remaining between them. Germline values: CDR1 LGHNA, CDR2 YSLEER. This CDR3 comprises 15 residues.

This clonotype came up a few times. CDR3 in amino acids: CASSETVDRSNPSGYTF. The CDR3 bases are TGTGCCAGCAGTGAAACGGTGGACAGGTCTAACCCCAGTGGCTACACCTTC. The V gene is TRBV6-1, the J gene TRBJ1-2; 7 bases align to TRBD1. The CDR3 runs to 17 residues. Germline V gives CDR1 MNHNS, CDR2 SASEGT. V trimming: 2 bases; J trimming: 7 bases; junction bases outside the gene matches: 16.

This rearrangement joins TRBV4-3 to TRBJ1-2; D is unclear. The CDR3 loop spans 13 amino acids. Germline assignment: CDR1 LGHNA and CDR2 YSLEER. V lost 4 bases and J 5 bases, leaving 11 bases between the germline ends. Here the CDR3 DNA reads TGCGCCAGCAGCCCGTACCGGGGTTATGGCTACACCTTC. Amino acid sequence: CASSPYRGYGYTF.

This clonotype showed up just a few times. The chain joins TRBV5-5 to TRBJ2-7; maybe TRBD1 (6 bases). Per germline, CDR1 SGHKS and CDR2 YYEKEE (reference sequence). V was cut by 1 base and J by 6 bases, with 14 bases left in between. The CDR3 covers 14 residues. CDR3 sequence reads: CASSLTTGRREQYF. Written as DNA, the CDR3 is TGTGCCAGCAGCTTGACAACAGGGCGGCGCGAGCAGTACTTC.

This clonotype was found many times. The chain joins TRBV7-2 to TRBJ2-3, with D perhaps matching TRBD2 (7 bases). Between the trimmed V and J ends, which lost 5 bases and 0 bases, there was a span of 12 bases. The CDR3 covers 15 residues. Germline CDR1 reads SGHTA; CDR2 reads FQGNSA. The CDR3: CASSRKGGSTDTQYF. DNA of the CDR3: TGTGCCAGCAGCCGCAAGGGGGGGAGCACAGATACGCAGTATTTT.

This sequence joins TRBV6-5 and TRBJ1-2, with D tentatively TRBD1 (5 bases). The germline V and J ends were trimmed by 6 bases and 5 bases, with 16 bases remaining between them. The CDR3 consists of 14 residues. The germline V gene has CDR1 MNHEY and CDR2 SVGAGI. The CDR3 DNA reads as TGTGCCAGCAGCCGGGAGGGACGGATTTATGGCTACACCTTC. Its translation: CASSREGRIYGYTF.

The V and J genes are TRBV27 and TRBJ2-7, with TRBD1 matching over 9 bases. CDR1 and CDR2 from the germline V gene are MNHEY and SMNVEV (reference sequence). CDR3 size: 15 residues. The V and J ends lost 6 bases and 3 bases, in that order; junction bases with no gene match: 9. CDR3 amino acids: CASRKAGTGLYEQYF. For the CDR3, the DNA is TGTGCCAGCAGGAAGGCCGGGACAGGGCTCTACGAGCAGTACTTC.

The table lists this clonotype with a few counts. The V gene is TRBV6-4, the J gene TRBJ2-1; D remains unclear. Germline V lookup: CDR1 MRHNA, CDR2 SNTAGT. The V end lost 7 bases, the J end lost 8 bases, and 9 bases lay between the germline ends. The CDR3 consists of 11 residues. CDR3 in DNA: TGTGCCAGCAACCTGTCGGATGAGCAGTTCTTC. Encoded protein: CASNLSDEQFF.

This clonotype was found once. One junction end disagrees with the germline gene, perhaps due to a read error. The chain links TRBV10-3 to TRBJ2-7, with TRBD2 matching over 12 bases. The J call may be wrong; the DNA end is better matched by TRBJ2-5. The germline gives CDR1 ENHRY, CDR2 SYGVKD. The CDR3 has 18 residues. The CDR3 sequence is CAISEKLAGGTIQGTQYF. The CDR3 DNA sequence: TGTGCCATCAGTGAGAAACTAGCGGGGGGCACCATCCAAGGGACCCAGTACTTC.

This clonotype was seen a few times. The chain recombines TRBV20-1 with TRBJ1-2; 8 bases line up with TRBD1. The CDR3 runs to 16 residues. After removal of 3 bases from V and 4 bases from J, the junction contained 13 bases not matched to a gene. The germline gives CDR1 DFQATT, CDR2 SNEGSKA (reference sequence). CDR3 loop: CSASPPVRGQGYGYTF. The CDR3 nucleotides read TGCAGTGCTAGCCCCCCGGTCAGGGGGCAAGGCTATGGCTACACCTTC.

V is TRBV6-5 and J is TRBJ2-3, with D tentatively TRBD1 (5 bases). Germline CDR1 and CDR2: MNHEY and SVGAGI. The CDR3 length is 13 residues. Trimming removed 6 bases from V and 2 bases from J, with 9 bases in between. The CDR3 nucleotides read TGTGCCAGCAGAACAGGATACACAGATACGCAGTATTTT. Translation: CASRTGYTDTQYF.

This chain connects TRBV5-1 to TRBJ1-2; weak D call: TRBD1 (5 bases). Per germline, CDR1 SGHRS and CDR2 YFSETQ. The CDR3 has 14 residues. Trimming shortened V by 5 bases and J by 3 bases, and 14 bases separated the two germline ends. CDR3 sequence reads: CASRAGDLDYGYTF. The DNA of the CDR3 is TGCGCCAGCAGGGCGGGGGACTTGGACTATGGCTACACCTTC.

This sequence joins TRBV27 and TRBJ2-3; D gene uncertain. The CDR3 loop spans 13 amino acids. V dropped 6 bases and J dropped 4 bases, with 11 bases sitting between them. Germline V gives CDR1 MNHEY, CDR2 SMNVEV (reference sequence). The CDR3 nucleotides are TGTGCCAGCAGACCCGACCTCCCAGATACGCAGTATTTT. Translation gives CASRPDLPDTQYF.

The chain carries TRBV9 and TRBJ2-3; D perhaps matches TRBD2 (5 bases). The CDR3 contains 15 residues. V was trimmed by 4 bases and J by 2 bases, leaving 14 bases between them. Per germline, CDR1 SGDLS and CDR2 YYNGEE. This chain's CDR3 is CASSPDVGVTDTQYF. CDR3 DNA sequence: TGTGCCAGCAGCCCAGACGTGGGAGTCACAGATACGCAGTATTTT.

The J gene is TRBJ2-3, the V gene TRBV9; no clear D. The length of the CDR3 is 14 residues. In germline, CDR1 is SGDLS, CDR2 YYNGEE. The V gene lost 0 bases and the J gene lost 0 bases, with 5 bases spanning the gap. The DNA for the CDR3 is TGTGCCAGCAGCGTAGAGACTAGCACAGATACGCAGTATTTT. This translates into CASSVETSTDTQYF.

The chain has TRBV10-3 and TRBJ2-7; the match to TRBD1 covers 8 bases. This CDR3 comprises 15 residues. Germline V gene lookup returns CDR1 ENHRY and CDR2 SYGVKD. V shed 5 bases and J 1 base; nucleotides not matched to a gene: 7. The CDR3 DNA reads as TGTGCCATCAGTTCCCCCGGGACAGGATCCTACGAGCAGTACTTC. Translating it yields CAISSPGTGSYEQYF.

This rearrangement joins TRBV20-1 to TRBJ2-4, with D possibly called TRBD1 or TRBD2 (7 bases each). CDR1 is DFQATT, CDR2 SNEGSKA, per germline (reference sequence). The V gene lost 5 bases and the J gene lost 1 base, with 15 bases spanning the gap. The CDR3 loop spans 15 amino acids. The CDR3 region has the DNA TGCAGTGCTCCCCAGGGGGGGGAGGCCAAAAACATTCAGTACTTC. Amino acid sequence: CSAPQGGEAKNIQYF.

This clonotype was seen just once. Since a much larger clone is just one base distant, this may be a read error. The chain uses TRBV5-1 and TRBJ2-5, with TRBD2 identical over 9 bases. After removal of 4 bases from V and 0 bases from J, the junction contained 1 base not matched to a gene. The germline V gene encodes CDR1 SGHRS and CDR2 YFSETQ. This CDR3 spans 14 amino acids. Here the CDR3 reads CASSSGGNQETQYF. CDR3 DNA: TGCGCCAGCAGCAGCGGGGGGAACCAAGAGACCCAGTACTTC.

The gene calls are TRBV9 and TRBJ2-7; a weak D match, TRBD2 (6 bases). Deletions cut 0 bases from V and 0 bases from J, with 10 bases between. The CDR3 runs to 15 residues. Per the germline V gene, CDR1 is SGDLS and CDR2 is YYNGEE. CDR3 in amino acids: CASSVGGEHSYEQYF. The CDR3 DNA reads TGTGCCAGCAGCGTAGGGGGGGAGCACTCCTACGAGCAGTACTTC.